Listed here are 15 T cell receptor beta chains from one sample, sequenced in a study of OX40 agonist ivuxolimab in advanced cancers. Data came from immunoSEQ multiplex PCR; TCRdb stores just in-frame clones and leaves some out. In the table there are approximately 87,000 clones, around nine tenths of which are singletons. The sequences come from CD4+ or CD8+ T cells sorted from blood, collected in a trial of the OX40 agonist ivuxolimab. These receptors were obtained from an adult with an advanced solid tumor such as melanoma, head and neck, liver or kidney cancer.

This clone is a singleton in its sample. V usage is TRBV27 and J usage is TRBJ2-2; 11 nucleotides agree with TRBD1. This CDR3 contains 19 residues. After removal of 0 bases from V and 4 bases from J, the junction contained 10 bases not matched to a gene. Germline assignment: CDR1 MNHEY and CDR2 SMNVEV (reference sequence). Here the CDR3 DNA reads TGTGCCAGCAGTTTATCGGGCGTCTGGACAGGGGGCACCACCGGGGAGCTGTTTTTT. Protein sequence: CASSLSGVWTGGTTGELFF.

In nucleotides, the CDR3 is TGTGCCAGCAGCTTTAGTCGCCTAGCGGGAGACACCGGGGAGCTGTTTTTT. Protein: CASSFSRLAGDTGELFF. The chain uses TRBV7-2 and TRBJ2-2; TRBD2 matches at 10 bases. Trimming cost V 3 bases and J 3 bases; bases outside gene matches: 7. Germline V lookup: CDR1 SGHTA, CDR2 FQGNSA. This CDR3 has 17 residues. Full variable domain (rest looked up from reference TRBV7-2 and TRBJ2-2): GAGVSQSPSNKVTEKGKDVELRCDPISGHTALYWYRQSLGQGLEFLIYFQGNSAPDKSGLPSDRFSAERTGGSVSTLTIQRTQQEDSAVYLCASSFSRLAGDTGELFFGEGSRLTVL.

This clone occurred a few times. The chain combines TRBV11-2 with TRBJ2-1; tentative D call: TRBD2 (6 bases). V was clipped by 0 bases and J by 3 bases, with 9 bases between them. CDR1 is SGHAT, CDR2 FQNNGV, per germline. This CDR3 contains 15 residues. DNA for the CDR3: TGTGCCAGCAGCTTAGAAGGGACTTACTACAATGAGCAGTTCTTC. It specifies CASSLEGTYYNEQFF. Based on the CDR3 plus reference TRBV11-2 and TRBJ2-1, the full variable domain is EAGVAQSPRYKIIEKRQSVAFWCNPISGHATLYWYQQILGQGPKLLIQFQNNGVVDDSQLPKDRFSAERLKGVDSTLKIQPAKLEDSAVYLCASSLEGTYYNEQFFGPGTRLTVL.

The chain has TRBV4-2 and TRBJ1-5, with D unresolved. The CDR3 extends over 15 amino acids. Looked up from germline, CDR1 is LGHNA and CDR2 is YNFKEQ. Trimming shortened V by 0 bases and J by 3 bases, and 9 bases separated the two germline ends. CDR3 protein: CASSQDWTANQPQHF. The CDR3 coding sequence is TGTGCCAGCAGCCAAGATTGGACGGCCAATCAGCCCCAGCATTTT.

The V call is TRBV21-1, the J call TRBJ1-4; TRBD1, the table's D call, lacks a check against the DNA. TRBV21-1 is tagged as a pseudogene. The CDR3 runs to 19 residues. In nucleotides, the CDR3 is TGTGCCAGCAGCTTTCAGGGGCGTTTTCCTCCCTCAACTAATGAAAAACTGTTTTTT. Translating gives CASSFQGRFPPSTNEKLFF.

The genes are TRBV5-1 and TRBJ2-5, with 10 bases lining up with TRBD1. Germline CDR1 is SGHRS and CDR2 is YFSETQ. The CDR3 has 16 amino acids. Losses at the gene ends were 3 bases for V and 4 bases for J; bases not matched to a gene: 9. The CDR3 spells CASSSGTGEVGETQYF. The CDR3 DNA sequence: TGCGCCAGCAGCTCGGGGACAGGGGAGGTGGGAGAGACCCAGTACTTC.

This chain links TRBV5-1 with TRBJ1-6; TRBD1 agrees at 8 bases. Per germline, CDR1 SGHRS and CDR2 YFSETQ. Germline trimming cut 4 bases from V and 6 bases from J; bases unmatched to any gene: 6. This CDR3 spans 15 amino acids. The CDR3 reads CASSLGQGLNSPLHF. DNA of the CDR3: TGCGCCAGCAGCCTTGGACAGGGCCTTAATTCACCCCTCCACTTT.

This chain links TRBV5-3 with TRBJ2-2; D is perhaps TRBD2 (5 bases). TRBV5-3 is reported as an ORF; its role is uncertain. V shed 4 bases and J shed 1 base, with 14 bases lying between them. CDR3 length equals 16 residues. In DNA, the CDR3 is TGTGCCAGAAGCCCCGCCGGGGTTAAGAACACCGGGGAGCTGTTTTTT. Translating it yields CARSPAGVKNTGELFF.

The V call is TRBV4-3, the J call TRBJ2-3; TRBD2 aligns across 9 bases. Germline-derived CDR1 and CDR2 are LGHNA and YSLEER. Unmatched junction bases numbered 13, after V lost 4 bases and J lost 5 bases. This CDR3 is 17 amino acids long. CDR3 bases: TGCGCCAGCAGCCTGCAGCTAGGGCGGGAGGGAGTAGATACGCAGTATTTT. Translation gives CASSLQLGREGVDTQYF.

This chain links TRBV5-1 with TRBJ1-1; TRBD1 aligns across 8 bases. CDR3 length: 14 amino acids. Germline CDR1 SGHRS, CDR2 YFSETQ. V lost 5 bases to trimming and J lost 5 bases; unmatched junction nucleotides: 8. This chain's CDR3 is CASRLLQGGTEAFF. CDR3 coding DNA: TGCGCCAGCAGATTGTTACAGGGGGGGACTGAAGCTTTCTTT.

The rearrangement links TRBV6-6 to TRBJ2-3; the match to TRBD1 covers 10 bases. This CDR3 has 14 residues. The V segment lost 9 bases and the J segment 1 base; nucleotides outside the gene matches: 4. Germline values: CDR1 MNHNY, CDR2 SVGAGI (reference sequence). The CDR3 nucleotides read TGTGCCAGAGACAGGGGGCGCGGCACAGATACGCAGTATTTT. Its translation is CARDRGRGTDTQYF.

This sequence joins TRBV7-8 and TRBJ2-7; D is unresolved. This CDR3 is built from 12 residues. Germline V lookup: CDR1 SGHVS, CDR2 FQNEAQ. V was trimmed by 5 bases and J by 5 bases, leaving 10 bases between them. CDR3 DNA: TGTGCCAGCAGCACCCACAGTGACGAGCAGTACTTC. Amino acid sequence: CASSTHSDEQYF.

The V call is TRBV5-1, the J call TRBJ2-1; TRBD2 aligns across 8 bases. This CDR3 is 14 amino acids long. Trimming at V came to 4 bases and at J to 8 bases, leaving 8 bases not matched to a gene. Germline CDR1 and CDR2: SGHRS and YFSETQ. The CDR3 sequence is CASSKAGVFDEQFF. The CDR3 DNA reads TGCGCCAGCAGCAAAGCGGGAGTTTTCGATGAGCAGTTCTTC.

V and J are TRBV7-2 and TRBJ2-1; 7 positions match TRBD1. Trimming took 5 bases from V and 5 from J; bases not matched to a gene: 6. CDR1 and CDR2 (germline): SGHTA, FQGNSA. The CDR3 sequence is 14 residues long. CDR3 in amino acids: CASSRGGRDNEQFF. The CDR3 nucleotides read TGTGCCAGCAGCCGAGGGGGCCGCGACAATGAGCAGTTCTTC. Full variable domain (rest looked up from reference TRBV7-2 and TRBJ2-1): GAGVSQSPSNKVTEKGKDVELRCDPISGHTALYWYRQSLGQGLEFLIYFQGNSAPDKSGLPSDRFSAERTGGSVSTLTIQRTQQEDSAVYLCASSRGGRDNEQFFGPGTRLTVL.

V gene TRBV28 combines with J gene TRBJ1-5; D gene uncertain. Germline V gives CDR1 MDHEN, CDR2 SYDVKM. The CDR3 is made up of 12 amino acids. The V end lost 5 bases, the J end lost 11 bases, and 13 bases lay between the germline ends. The CDR3 sequence is CASSTSGSTQHF. The CDR3 bases are TGTGCCAGCAGTACCTCCGGGAGCACCCAGCATTTT.